This TCR beta chain was profiled in a study of regulatory T cells in long-lasting Graves disease. Described time point: newly diagnosed GD, antithyroid drugs for less than 3 months. There was RNA extracted from PBMCs, and the TCR library was made from it. The CDR3 loop spans 14 amino acids. The junction had 4 bases not matched to a gene; V was cut back by 3 bases and J by 7 bases. Per the germline V gene, CDR1 is SGHRS and CDR2 is YFSETQ. Building the TCR beta libraries relied on iRepertoire HTBI primers, and CDR3 regions underwent Arm-PCR. TCRdb used MiXCR to reprocess the multiplex PCR reads, holding one entry per CDR3 protein. Of 420,000 or so distinct CDR3 sequences in the sample, roughly 17% are singletons; the top ten hold about 23%. This clonotype has just a few counts. This sample also appeared in a second study, on T cells in Graves' hyperthyroidism and ophthalmopathy. That paper states: The HTBI primer set served for first-round RT-PCR of the TCR CDR3.

The origin of this receptor is a woman aged 18-30 years with Graves disease. This chain connects TRBV5-1 to TRBJ1-6, with 7 bases fitting TRBD1. Sample: peripheral blood mononuclear cells (PBMCs), taken at new diagnosis, from a patient treated with antithyroid drugs. The CDR3 DNA reads as TGCGCCAGCAGCTCGGGACAGCTAAATTCACCCCTCCACTTT. It codes for CASSSGQLNSPLHF. The full variable domain, with the rest looked up from reference TRBV5-1 and TRBJ1-6, is KAGVTQTPRYLIKTRGQQVTLSCSPISGHRSVSWYQQTPGQGLQFLFEYFSETQRNKGNFPGRFSGRQFSNSRSEMNVSTLELGDSALYLCASSSGQLNSPLHFGNGTRLTVT.